A selection of T cell receptor beta chains follows, all from one sample in a study of T cell responses to AZD1222 COVID-19 vaccine. The table came from immunoSEQ multiplex PCR; TCRdb's copy has only in-frame clones and leaves some out. The data contain approximately 160,000 clones, approximately 90% of them seen just once; the ten biggest clones take up around 4.4%. The sequencing used peripheral blood, collected on day 0 of AZD1222 vaccination. Receptors were obtained from an adult in good health. CDR3s include the opening cysteine and the closing phenylalanine or tryptophan. The D gene is left open where the match is weak. A clone size is listed for some rows: how often the clone was seen (once, few, many), or a class if it is expanded.

V gene	D gene	clone size	J gene	CDR3 DNA	CDR3 protein
TRBV30	-	-	TRBJ2-7	TGTGCCTTCGGACAGACTAACGAGCAGTACTTC	CAFGQTNEQYF
TRBV6-6	TRBD1	-	TRBJ1-1	TGTGCCAGCGGGGGGACAGGGGGCACTGAAGCTTTCTTT	CASGGTGGTEAFF
TRBV28	-	-	TRBJ1-1	TGTGCCGCCTCAAACCGAGGCACTGAAGCTTTCTTT	CAASNRGTEAFF
TRBV18	TRBD2	-	TRBJ2-1	TGTGCCAGCTCACCGGGACTAGCGGGAGGAAGGTACAATGAGCAGTTCTTC	CASSPGLAGGRYNEQFF
TRBV5-1	-	-	TRBJ1-1	TGCGCCAGCAGCTTGCAGGGAAGAATGAACACTGAAGCTTTCTTT	CASSLQGRMNTEAFF
TRBV28	-	-	TRBJ2-3	TGTGCCAGCAGCCTACAAGGTCTCGGTACGCAGTATTTT	CASSLQGLGTQYF
TRBV7-2	-	-	TRBJ2-7	TGTGCCAGCAGCTTAAACAGGGATTACTACGAGCAGTACTTC	CASSLNRDYYEQYF
TRBV30	-	-	TRBJ1-1	TGTGCCTGGAGCAGAGGGTCTGAAGCTTTCTTT	CAWSRGSEAFF
TRBV6-2/TRBV6-3	TRBD1	-	TRBJ1-5	TGTGCCAGCAGTGGGACAGGGGTGTACCAGCCCCAGCATTTT	CASSGTGVYQPQHF
TRBV28	-	-	TRBJ2-7	TGTGCCAGCAGGGACAGTACCTACGAGCAGTACTTC	CASRDSTYEQYF
TRBV24-1	TRBD1	-	TRBJ2-2	TGTGCCACAAGGACAGGGAGATTCCCCGGGGAGCTGTTTTTT	CATRTGRFPGELFF
TRBV27	TRBD1	-	TRBJ1-2	TGTGCCAGCAGCCGGGACAGGGCCGGCTACACCTTC	CASSRDRAGYTF
TRBV14	TRBD2	-	TRBJ2-1	TGTGCCAGCAGCCAAGGGTGGGGCGGGAGAACGGTTGAGCAGTTCTTC	CASSQGWGGRTVEQFF
TRBV7-9	TRBD1	-	TRBJ1-2	TGTGCCAGCAGCCCCGGGACAGCTTATGGCTACACCTTC	CASSPGTAYGYTF
TRBV28	-	-	TRBJ2-1	TGTGCCAGCAGTCCCCAACTCGACGGGAGCTCCTACAATGAGCAGTTCTTC	CASSPQLDGSSYNEQFF
TRBV10-3	-	-	TRBJ1-2	TGTGCCATCAGTGATCCAAACCCCATCGACTATGGCTACACCTTC	CAISDPNPIDYGYTF
TRBV7-2	-	-	TRBJ2-3	TGTGCCAGCAGCCTCCTTGGGCATACGCAGTATTTT	CASSLLGHTQYF
TRBV5-4	-	-	TRBJ1-3	TGTGCCAGCAGCGACAGCCGGACGGTTTCAACTGGAAACACCATATATTTT	CASSDSRTVSTGNTIYF
TRBV28	TRBD1	-	TRBJ2-7	TGTGCCAGCAGACAGGGGTCCCACGAGCAGTACTTC	CASRQGSHEQYF
TRBV2	TRBD1	-	TRBJ1-1	TGTGCCAGCAGCCAGGGACAGGTGAACACTGAAGCTTTCTTT	CASSQGQVNTEAFF
TRBV28	TRBD1	-	TRBJ1-2	TGTGCCAGCGCCCACAGGGGGCAGCCCTATGGCTACACCTTC	CASAHRGQPYGYTF
TRBV2	TRBD2	-	TRBJ2-7	TGTGCCAGCAGGGGGGAAGCGGGAGGGTTCTACGAGCAGTACTTC	CASRGEAGGFYEQYF
TRBV28	-	-	TRBJ1-3	TGTGCCAGCAGGCCCGCAGTGTCAAGGGAGGATTCTGGAAACACCATATATTTT	CASRPAVSREDSGNTIYF
TRBV10-1	TRBD2	-	TRBJ2-7	TGCGCCAGCAGTGAGTTGGTGCAGGGAGGGGAGCAGTACTTC	CASSELVQGGEQYF
TRBV27	-	-	TRBJ1-2	TGTGCCAGCAGTTTAATGGGGAGCGGGGGTGGCTACACCTTC	CASSLMGSGGGYTF
TRBV2	-	-	TRBJ1-2	TGTGCCAGCAGTAGGACGGCCTATGGCTACACCTTC	CASSRTAYGYTF
TRBV29-1	-	once	TRBJ1-1	TGCAGCGTTGACCCGGATATGAACACTGAAGCTTTCTTT	CSVDPDMNTEAFF
TRBV10-3	-	-	TRBJ1-1	TGTGCCATCAGTGAGTCACCCGGGGGAGGGGAAGCTTTCTTT	CAISESPGGGEAFF
TRBV28	-	-	TRBJ2-6	TGTGCCAGCAGTCTCCCTCGGAGCTCTGGGGCCAACGTCCTGACTTTC	CASSLPRSSGANVLTF
TRBV28	-	-	TRBJ1-2	TGTGCCAGCAGTTTCCCGGGGGGCTATGGCTACACCTTC	CASSFPGGYGYTF
TRBV7-3	-	-	TRBJ2-1	TGTGCCAGCAGCTGGGCTAGGCTAAATGAGCAGTTCTTC	CASSWARLNEQFF
TRBV28	-	-	TRBJ1-5	TGTGCCAGCAGTTCGAACGACAGGCCTTATCAGCCCCAGCATTTT	CASSSNDRPYQPQHF
TRBV7-3	TRBD1	-	TRBJ2-1	TGTGCCAGCGCTCTTGGGACAGGGAGGGACAATGAGCAGTTCTTC	CASALGTGRDNEQFF
TRBV12-2	-	-	TRBJ2-7	TGTGCAAGTCGCTTAGCGTCAAGTCACGAGCAGTACTTC	CASRLASSHEQYF
TRBV19	-	-	TRBJ2-5	TGTGCCAGTAGTGTGCGGCCGGGACGGCCAGGCGAGACCCAGTACTTC	CASSVRPGRPGETQYF
TRBV3-1/TRBV3-2	-	-	TRBJ1-5	TGTGCCAGCAGCCAAGACGGGGGAGGTGGGCAGCCCCAGCATTTT	CASSQDGGGGQPQHF
TRBV7-2	-	few	TRBJ1-2	TGTGCCAGCAGCCCTGTGGGCCGCAAAGGCTACACCTTC	CASSPVGRKGYTF
TRBV7-2	TRBD1	-	TRBJ1-2	TGTGCCAGCAGCTTAGGAAGAAGGAGGGGGCGCGGCTATGGCTACACCTTC	CASSLGRRRGRGYGYTF
TRBV29-1	TRBD1	-	TRBJ1-1	TGCAGCGTTGGGACAGGTAACACTGAAGCTTTCTTT	CSVGTGNTEAFF
TRBV2	-	-	TRBJ2-3	TGTGCCAGCAGTGATGTTATCGGGGTTGCCGGCACAGATACGCAGTATTTT	CASSDVIGVAGTDTQYF
TRBV9	-	-	TRBJ1-1	TGTGCCAGCAGCGTCTTTGCTAACCCTTTAGCTTCGAACACTGAAGCTTTCTTT	CASSVFANPLASNTEAFF
TRBV9	-	once	TRBJ2-3	TGTGCCAGCAGCGTAGGGTTCAGGCGGGAAGAGGTCGCAGATACGCAGTATTTT	CASSVGFRREEVADTQYF